What follows describes a single T cell receptor (beta chain). This entry belongs to a study of cytomegalovirus exposure and HLA in healthy donors. Germline trimming cut 2 bases from V and 7 bases from J; bases unmatched to any gene: 12. From germline, CDR1 is SGDLS and CDR2 YYNGEE. This CDR3 has 15 residues. PCR amplification relied on 60 Vbeta primers (plus 13 Jbeta primers). The protocol was immunoSEQ multiplex PCR, while the TCRdb copy is restricted to in-frame clones and leaves out a portion. This sample has 95,000 to 150,000 clones, with more than 60% found just once. The chain is built from TRBV9 and TRBJ2-7; TRBD2 matches at 7 bases. The sequenced material came from PBMCs. This receptor was obtained from a woman aged 50 to 60 in good health and CMV-seropositive. The CDR3 DNA is TGTGCCAGCAGCGTTGGATCGAGCGGGATCGGAGAGCAGTACTTC. Amino acid sequence: CASSVGSSGIGEQYF.